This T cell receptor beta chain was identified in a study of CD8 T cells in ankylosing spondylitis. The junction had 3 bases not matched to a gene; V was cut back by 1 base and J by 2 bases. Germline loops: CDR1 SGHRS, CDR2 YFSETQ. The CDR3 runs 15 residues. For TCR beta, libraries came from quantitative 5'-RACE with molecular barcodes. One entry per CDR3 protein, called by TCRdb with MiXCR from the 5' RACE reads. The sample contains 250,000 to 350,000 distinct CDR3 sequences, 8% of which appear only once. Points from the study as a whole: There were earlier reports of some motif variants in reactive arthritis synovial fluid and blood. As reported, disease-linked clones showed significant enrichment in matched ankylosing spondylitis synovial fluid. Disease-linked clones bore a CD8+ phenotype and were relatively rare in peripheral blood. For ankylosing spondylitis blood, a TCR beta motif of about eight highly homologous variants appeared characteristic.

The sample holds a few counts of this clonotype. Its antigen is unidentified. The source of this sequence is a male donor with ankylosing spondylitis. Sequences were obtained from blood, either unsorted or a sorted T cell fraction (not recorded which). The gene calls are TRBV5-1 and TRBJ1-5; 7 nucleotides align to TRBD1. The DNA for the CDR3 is TGCGCCAGCAGCTTGACAGGGGACGGCAATCAGCCCCAGCATTTT. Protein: CASSLTGDGNQPQHF.